This T cell receptor beta chain was retrieved from a study of CD8 T cells in ankylosing spondylitis. Findings and limits, study-wide: A TCR beta motif made of fewer than 10 highly homologous variants seemed typical of ankylosing spondylitis blood. Reportedly, matched ankylosing spondylitis synovial fluid was significantly enriched for disease-linked clones. Disease-linked clones, CD8+, were relatively rare in peripheral blood.

Library preparation for TCR beta used quantitative 5'-RACE with molecular barcodes. TCRdb re-analysed the 5' RACE reads in MiXCR, keeping a single row per CDR3 protein. The sample yields some 130,000 distinct CDR3 sequences, around 7.9% seen once. This clonotype has ten or more counts. Its target is unknown. This clonotype originated in a female donor with ankylosing spondylitis or in good health (not recorded which). Sequenced sample: blood, either unsorted or a sorted T cell fraction (not recorded which).

The CDR3: CASSFGGTSPLHF. The DNA of the CDR3 is TGTGCCAGCAGTTTTGGCGGGACTTCACCCCTCCACTTT. V gene TRBV27 combines with J gene TRBJ1-6; D is perhaps TRBD1 (5 bases). The germline V gene has CDR1 MNHEY and CDR2 SMNVEV (reference sequence). The CDR3 spans 13 residues. The ends were cut back, 3 bases at V and 9 bases at J, with 9 bases in the middle.